This entry lists 2 T cell receptor beta chains sequenced from one sample in a study of cytotoxic CD8 clonotypes in ibrutinib-treated CLL. The protocol was immunoSEQ multiplex PCR, while the TCRdb copy is restricted to in-frame clones and leaves out a portion. The sample lists about 32,000 clones, 65% to 75% occurring once. Sequencing was performed on PBMCs, taken at disease progression, from a patient treated with ibrutinib. The receptors shown here come from a human donor with chronic lymphocytic leukemia.

This clone was seen just once. This chain connects TRBV10-3 to TRBJ2-7; the D is unclear. Trimming cost V 5 bases and J 0 bases, with 11 bases left between them. The CDR3 extends over 14 amino acids. The germline CDR1 and CDR2 sequences are ENHRY and SYGVKD. CDR3 residues: CAISRSGSSYEQYF. The CDR3 coding sequence is TGTGCCATCAGTAGGTCAGGAAGCTCCTACGAGCAGTACTTC.

V is TRBV14 and J is TRBJ1-2; D gene ambiguous. Looked up from germline, CDR1 is SGHDN and CDR2 is FVKESK. V gave up 1 base and J gave up 4 bases, with 7 bases separating them. The CDR3 is made up of 13 amino acids. CDR3 region: CASSQGSGYGYTF. DNA of the CDR3: TGTGCCAGCAGCCAAGGTTCTGGCTATGGCTACACCTTC.